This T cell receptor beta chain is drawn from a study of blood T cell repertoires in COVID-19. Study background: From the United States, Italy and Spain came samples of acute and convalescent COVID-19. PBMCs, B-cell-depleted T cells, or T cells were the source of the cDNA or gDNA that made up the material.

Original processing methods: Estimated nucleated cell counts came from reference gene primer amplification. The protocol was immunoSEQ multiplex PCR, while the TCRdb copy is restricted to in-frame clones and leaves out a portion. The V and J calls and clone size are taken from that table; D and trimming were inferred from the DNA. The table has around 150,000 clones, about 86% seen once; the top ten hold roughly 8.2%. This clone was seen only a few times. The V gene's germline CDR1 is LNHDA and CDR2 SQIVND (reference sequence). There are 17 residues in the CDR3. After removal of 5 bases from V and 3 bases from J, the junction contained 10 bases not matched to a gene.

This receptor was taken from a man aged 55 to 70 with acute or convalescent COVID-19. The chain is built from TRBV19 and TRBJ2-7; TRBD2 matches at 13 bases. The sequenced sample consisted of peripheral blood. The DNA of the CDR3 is TGTGCCAGTAGTCCAGTATTCGGGACTAGCGGGATCTACGAGCAGTACTTC. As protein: CASSPVFGTSGIYEQYF.